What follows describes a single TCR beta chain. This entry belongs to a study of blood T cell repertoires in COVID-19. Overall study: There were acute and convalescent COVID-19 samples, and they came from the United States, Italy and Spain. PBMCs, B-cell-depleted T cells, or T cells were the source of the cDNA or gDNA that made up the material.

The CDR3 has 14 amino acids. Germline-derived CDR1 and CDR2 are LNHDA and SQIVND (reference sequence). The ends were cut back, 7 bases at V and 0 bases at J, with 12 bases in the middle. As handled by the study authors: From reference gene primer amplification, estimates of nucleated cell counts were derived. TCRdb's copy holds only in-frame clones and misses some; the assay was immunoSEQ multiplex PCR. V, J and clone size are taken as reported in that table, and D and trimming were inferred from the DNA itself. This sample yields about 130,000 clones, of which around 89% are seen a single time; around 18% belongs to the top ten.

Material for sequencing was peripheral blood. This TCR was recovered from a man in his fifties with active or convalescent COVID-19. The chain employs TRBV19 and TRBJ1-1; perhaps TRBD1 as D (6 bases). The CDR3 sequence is CASIKDSLNTEAFF. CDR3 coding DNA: TGTGCCAGTATTAAGGACAGTCTGAACACTGAAGCTTTCTTT.